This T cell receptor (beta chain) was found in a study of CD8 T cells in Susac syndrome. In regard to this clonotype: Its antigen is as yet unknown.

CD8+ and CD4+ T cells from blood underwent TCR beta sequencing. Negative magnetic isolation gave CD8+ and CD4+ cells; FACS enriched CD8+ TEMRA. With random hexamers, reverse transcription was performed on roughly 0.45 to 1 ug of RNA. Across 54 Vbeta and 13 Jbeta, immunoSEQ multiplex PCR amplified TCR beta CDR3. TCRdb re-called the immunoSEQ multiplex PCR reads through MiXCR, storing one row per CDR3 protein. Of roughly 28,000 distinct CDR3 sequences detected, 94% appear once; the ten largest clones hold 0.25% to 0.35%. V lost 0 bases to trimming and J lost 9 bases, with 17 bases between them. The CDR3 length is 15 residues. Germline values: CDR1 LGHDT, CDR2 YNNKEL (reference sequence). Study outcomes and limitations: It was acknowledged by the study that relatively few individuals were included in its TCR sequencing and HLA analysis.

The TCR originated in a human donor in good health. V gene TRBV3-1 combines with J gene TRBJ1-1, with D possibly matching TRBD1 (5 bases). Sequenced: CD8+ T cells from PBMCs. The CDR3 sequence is CASSQEGSAGRKAFF. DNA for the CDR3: TGTGCCAGCAGCCAAGAGGGTTCGGCAGGGAGGAAAGCTTTCTTT.